These T cell receptor beta chains were read from a single sample in a study of low-dose radiotherapy and immunotherapy resistance in tumors. TCRdb analysed the reads with MiXCR anew, one entry per CDR3 protein. The data contain 75,000 to 95,000 distinct CDR3 sequences, 20% to 25% of them singletons. The material sequenced was PBMCs, taken after low-dose radiotherapy plus immunotherapy. The receptors were gathered from a female donor with ovarian cancer. Both conserved end residues are part of each CDR3. A D gene is named only where the DNA matches it firmly. Clone size, where shown, is once, few, many, or a class for clones that have expanded.

J: TRBJ1-5
length: 14
V: TRBV3-1
D: -
size: many
CDR3: CASSRTVSNQPQHF
DNA: TGTGCCAGCTCTCGGACCGTAAGCAATCAGCCCCAGCATTTT

J: TRBJ2-1
length: 21
V: TRBV20-1
D: TRBD2
size: many
CDR3: CSAAIAPGTSGGASNIGEQFF
DNA: TGCAGTGCTGCGATTGCCCCGGGGACTAGCGGGGGGGCTTCCAACATTGGTGAGCAGTTCTTC

J: TRBJ1-4
length: 14
V: TRBV20-1
D: TRBD1
size: many
CDR3: CSANRGQEGEKLFF
DNA: TGCAGTGCCAATCGCGGACAGGAAGGAGAAAAACTGTTTTTT

J: TRBJ1-2
length: 15
V: TRBV13
D: TRBD1
size: many
CDR3: CASSPRDRGLYGYTF
DNA: TGTGCCAGCAGCCCCCGGGACAGGGGGTTATATGGCTACACCTTC

J: TRBJ2-1
length: 14
V: TRBV5-1
D: -
size: many
CDR3: CASSLMPGWVEQFF
DNA: TGCGCCAGCAGCTTGATGCCGGGTTGGGTTGAGCAGTTCTTC

J: TRBJ1-2
length: 15
V: TRBV5-1
D: TRBD1
size: few
CDR3: CASSSTGELVLGYTF
DNA: TGCGCCAGCAGCTCGACAGGGGAACTTGTACTTGGCTACACCTTC

J: TRBJ2-3
length: 15
V: TRBV2
D: TRBD1
size: many
CDR3: CASRGTARYGDTQYF
DNA: TGTGCCAGCAGGGGGACAGCTCGGTATGGAGATACGCAGTATTTT

J: TRBJ2-2
length: 14
V: TRBV6-2/TRBV6-3
D: -
size: -
CDR3: CASSQDRSTGEPFF
DNA: TGTGCCAGCAGCCAGGACAGATCCACCGGGGAGCCATTTTTT

J: TRBJ1-1
length: 16
V: TRBV19
D: TRBD1
size: few
CDR3: CASSKTPQGARTEAFF
DNA: TGTGCCAGTAGTAAGACCCCTCAGGGGGCGAGAACTGAAGCTTTCTTT

J: TRBJ1-4
length: 17
V: TRBV15
D: -
size: many
CDR3: CATSSGRGPQYGEKLFF
DNA: TGTGCCACCAGCAGCGGGCGGGGGCCCCAATATGGGGAAAAACTGTTTTTT

J: TRBJ1-1
length: 13
V: TRBV20-1
D: TRBD1
size: few
CDR3: CSVDRGPNTEAFF
DNA: TGCAGTGTCGACAGGGGGCCTAACACTGAAGCTTTCTTT

J: TRBJ2-3
length: 14
V: TRBV19
D: -
size: many
CDR3: CASSIGLGVDTQYF
DNA: TGTGCCAGTAGTATAGGGTTAGGTGTGGATACGCAGTATTTT

J: TRBJ2-1
length: 13
V: TRBV7-6
D: -
size: many
CDR3: CASSLAPGIEQFF
DNA: TGTGCCAGCAGCTTAGCTCCTGGGATTGAGCAGTTCTTC

J: TRBJ2-1
length: 14
V: TRBV5-1
D: TRBD1
size: many
CDR3: CASNRDRGYNEQFF
DNA: TGCGCCAGTAACCGGGACAGGGGTTACAATGAGCAGTTCTTC

J: TRBJ2-1
length: 16
V: TRBV28
D: TRBD1
size: -
CDR3: CASSKSTGGRYNEQFF
DNA: TGTGCCAGCAGTAAAAGTACAGGGGGCAGGTACAATGAGCAGTTCTTC

J: TRBJ2-7
length: 14
V: TRBV20-1
D: TRBD1
size: -
CDR3: CSASSTGNTYEQYF
DNA: TGCAGTGCTTCTTCGACAGGGAATACCTACGAGCAGTACTTC

J: TRBJ2-2
length: 13
V: TRBV19
D: TRBD2
size: many
CDR3: CASASGKAGELFF
DNA: TGTGCCAGTGCTAGCGGAAAGGCCGGGGAGCTGTTTTTT

J: TRBJ1-5
length: 13
V: TRBV12-5
D: -
size: -
CDR3: CASGLRADQPQHF
DNA: TGTGCTAGTGGTTTGAGGGCCGATCAGCCCCAGCATTTT

J: TRBJ2-3
length: 21
V: TRBV7-3
D: TRBD2
size: many
CDR3: CASSLRPRLAGVPHTTDTQYF
DNA: TGTGCCAGCAGCTTAAGGCCGAGACTAGCGGGAGTTCCCCATACCACAGATACGCAGTATTTT

J: TRBJ2-3
length: 15
V: TRBV15
D: TRBD2
size: many
CDR3: CATSTLSGSFDTQYF
DNA: TGTGCCACCAGCACCCTAAGCGGGAGCTTTGATACGCAGTATTTT

J: TRBJ1-1
length: 12
V: TRBV2
D: -
size: many
CDR3: CASSRQRTEAFF
DNA: TGTGCCAGCAGCCGGCAGCGGACTGAAGCTTTCTTT

J: TRBJ1-2
length: 15
V: TRBV13
D: -
size: many
CDR3: CASSLGHRADYGYTF
DNA: TGTGCCAGCAGCTTAGGGCACAGGGCCGACTATGGCTACACCTTC